Listed below are T cell receptor beta chains from one sample, sequenced in a study of control samples from healthy donors and cancer patients. Repertoires were generated with immunoSEQ multiplex PCR, while TCRdb's copy carries only in-frame clones and drops some. The repertoire consists of 150,000 or so clones, with approximately 94% occurring once and the leading ten covering around 12%. The sequencing input was blood. These receptors all stem from a man aged 40-55 years in good health. Both conserved end residues are part of each CDR3. A D gene is named only where the DNA matches it firmly. Size is omitted from some rows. Given values are once, few, many or a class for expanded clones.

>TRBV19|NA|NA|TRBJ2-2|14
TGTGCCAGTAGAGAGACAGGCCCCACCGGGGAGCTGTTTTTT
CASRETGPTGELFF
>TRBV10-3|NA|NA|TRBJ1-6|15
TGTGCCATCCGGTTGGGGAGCTCCTATAATTCACCCCTCCACTTT
CAIRLGSSYNSPLHF
>TRBV9|NA|NA|TRBJ2-2|17
TGTGCCAGCAGCGCAACCCCCGGTTTGGTAAAGACCGGGGAGCTGTTTTTT
CASSATPGLVKTGELFF
>TRBV5-6|TRBD1|NA|TRBJ1-5|15
TGTGCCAGCAGCTCCGGGACAGCAAACAATCAGCCCCAGCATTTT
CASSSGTANNQPQHF
>TRBV5-6|NA|NA|TRBJ1-1|15
TGTGCCAGCAGCTTCAGGGTCAGACCAAACACTGAAGCTTTCTTT
CASSFRVRPNTEAFF
>TRBV27|TRBD1|NA|TRBJ1-2|14
TGTGCCAGCACCCGGACAGGGTCCTCTTTTGGCTACACCTTC
CASTRTGSSFGYTF
>TRBV6-5|NA|NA|TRBJ1-1|12
TGTGCCAGCAGGAGGGGCCAGAGTCCGGCTTTCTTT
CASRRGQSPAFF
>TRBV5-1|NA|NA|TRBJ1-1|14
TGCGCCAGCAGCGGGACCGGGGGTGGGACTGAAGCTTTCTTT
CASSGTGGGTEAFF
>TRBV7-2|NA|NA|TRBJ1-3|16
TGTGCCAGCAGCTTAGCCGGAGGGATATCTGGAAACACCATATATTTT
CASSLAGGISGNTIYF
>TRBV4-3|NA|NA|TRBJ1-1|19
TGCGCCAGCAGCCAAGAATTACAGGGATGGAGAAAAGAGAACACTGAAGCTTTCTTT
CASSQELQGWRKENTEAFF
>TRBV27|TRBD1|NA|TRBJ1-5|19
TGTGCCAGCAGTTTATCGTTCGAATGGGACAGGGTAAGCAATCAGCCCCAGCATTTT
CASSLSFEWDRVSNQPQHF
>TRBV14|NA|NA|TRBJ1-6|14
TGTGCCAGCAGCCGTGGGGGGGGTAATTCACCCCTCCACTTT
CASSRGGGNSPLHF
>TRBV19|NA|NA|TRBJ2-5|17
TGTGCCAGTAGTATTTCGAGGCACGCAGGACCCCAAGAGACCCAGTACTTC
CASSISRHAGPQETQYF
>TRBV4-2|TRBD2|NA|TRBJ2-7|18
TGTGCCAGCAGCCAATACTCTAGCGGACCAGAGCGCATCTACGAGCAGTACTTC
CASSQYSSGPERIYEQYF
>TRBV6-5|TRBD1|NA|TRBJ1-2|14
TGTGCCAGTAGGGGGACAGGGGAAGGCTATGGCTACACCTTC
CASRGTGEGYGYTF
>TRBV14|NA|NA|TRBJ2-7|15
TGTGCCAGCAGCCAAGATATGGGCAGCTCCTACGAGCAGTACTTC
CASSQDMGSSYEQYF
>TRBV5-1|NA|NA|TRBJ1-1|12
TGCGCCAGCAGCCATGGGGACCGTGAAGCTTTCTTT
CASSHGDREAFF
>TRBV24-1|TRBD1|NA|TRBJ2-3|17
TGTGCCACCAGTGACCGGAACAGGGGGCGCCCCACAGATACGCAGTATTTT
CATSDRNRGRPTDTQYF
>TRBV2|NA|NA|TRBJ1-3|16
TGTGCCAGCAGTGATCTTAGAGGTCCCTCTGGAAACACCATATATTTT
CASSDLRGPSGNTIYF
>TRBV5-4|NA|NA|TRBJ2-1|15
TGTGCCAGCAGCTTGGGAGGCCAGGGGAACAATGAGCAGTTCTTC
CASSLGGQGNNEQFF
>TRBV5-4|TRBD1|once|TRBJ1-6|14
TGTGCCAGCAGTGACAGGGACTATAATTCACCCCTCCACTTT
CASSDRDYNSPLHF
>TRBV12-5|NA|NA|TRBJ1-1|17
TGTGCTAGTGGTTTGGTAGTGGGGAACAGGGTAGCGGCTGAAGCTTTCTTT
CASGLVVGNRVAAEAFF
>TRBV5-8|NA|NA|TRBJ1-1|15
TGTGCCAGCAGCTTGGAGGCGGGGGCGCCGACTGAAGCTTTCTTT
CASSLEAGAPTEAFF
>TRBV5-6|TRBD1|NA|TRBJ1-2|12
TGTGCCAGCAGGACAGGGGGCAGCGGCTACACCTTC
CASRTGGSGYTF
>TRBV10-1|TRBD1|NA|TRBJ2-5|16
TGCGCCAGCGGCTACCCCTGGGACAGGGGAGGCGAGACCCAGTACTTC
CASGYPWDRGGETQYF
>TRBV19|NA|NA|TRBJ1-5|15
TGTGCCAGTAAGAAGTCGGGAAATAGCAATCAGCCCCAGCATTTT
CASKKSGNSNQPQHF
>TRBV28|NA|NA|TRBJ1-6|14
TGTGCCACCCACGGTGGCCCGGCTTATTCACCCCTCCACTTT
CATHGGPAYSPLHF
>TRBV11-2|NA|NA|TRBJ2-3|14
TGTGCCAGCAGCTTAGTAGGTAGCACAGATACGCAGTATTTT
CASSLVGSTDTQYF
>TRBV27|NA|NA|TRBJ1-5|15
TGTGCCAGCAGTCCCCGGGGCCCACCCAATCAGCCCCAGCATTTT
CASSPRGPPNQPQHF
>TRBV27|TRBD1|NA|TRBJ2-5|15
TGTGCCAGCAGGAGAATTTACAGGGGTGGCGAGACCCAGTACTTC
CASRRIYRGGETQYF
>TRBV28|TRBD2|NA|TRBJ2-5|18
TGTGCCAGCACTATTACCGGGACGGTACTAGCGGCACAAGAGACCCAGTACTTC
CASTITGTVLAAQETQYF
>TRBV29-1|TRBD1|once|TRBJ1-1|15
TGCAGCGCCATCCGACAGGGAGCGTGGGACACTGAAGCTTTCTTT
CSAIRQGAWDTEAFF
>TRBV9|NA|NA|TRBJ2-3|15
TGTGCCAGCAGCTCCTCGGAGCGGAGCACAGATACGCAGTATTTT
CASSSSERSTDTQYF
>TRBV7-2|NA|NA|TRBJ1-5|16
TGTGCCAGCAGCGTCGGCAGTTGGGGTAGCAATCAGCCCCAGCATTTT
CASSVGSWGSNQPQHF
>TRBV10-3|TRBD2|NA|TRBJ2-5|17
TGTGCCATCAGGGGGTTTTCTAGCGGGGTCTCCCAGGAGACCCAGTACTTC
CAIRGFSSGVSQETQYF
>TRBV2|NA|once|TRBJ1-2|11
TGTGCCAGCAGTGAAGAGCAGACGGACACCTTC
CASSEEQTDTF
>TRBV4-3|TRBD1|NA|TRBJ2-6|17
TGCGCCAGCAGCCAAGGCCCAGGGGGCTCTGGGGCCAACGTCCTGACTTTC
CASSQGPGGSGANVLTF
>TRBV28|NA|NA|TRBJ1-4|17
TGTGCCAGCAGCTCTCCGGGGAGGGGAGGAACTAATGAAAAACTGTTTTTT
CASSSPGRGGTNEKLFF
>TRBV6-6|NA|NA|TRBJ1-5|13
TGTGCCAGCAAGTTAAGTGGGGATCAGCCCCAGCATTTT
CASKLSGDQPQHF
>TRBV13|TRBD1|NA|TRBJ1-6|16
TGTGCCAGCAGCCTTGGACAGGGGGTTTTTTCATCACCCCTCCACTTT
CASSLGQGVFSSPLHF
>TRBV27|NA|NA|TRBJ1-2|14
TGTGCCAGCAGTCAGTATTCCCCTAACTATGGCTACACCTTC
CASSQYSPNYGYTF